This T cell receptor beta chain was documented in a study of OX40 agonist ivuxolimab in advanced cancers. Germline values: CDR1 LNHDA, CDR2 SQIVND (reference sequence). CDR3 length: 16 residues. With V trimmed by 0 bases and J by 6 bases, 6 bases remained unmatched. Here immunoSEQ multiplex PCR was the method, and the copy in TCRdb shows in-frame clones only, minus some. Found here are 50,000 to 65,000 clones, over 75% of them singletons; the top ten hold less than 1.2%. The clonotype was recovered from an adult with an advanced solid tumor such as melanoma, head and neck, liver or kidney cancer. The material sequenced was CD4+ or CD8+ T cells sorted from blood, taken in a trial of the OX40 agonist ivuxolimab. This chain connects TRBV19 to TRBJ2-1; TRBD2 matches 9 bases. Here the CDR3 DNA reads TGTGCCAGTAGTATAGATCGGAGCGGGGGGTTCAATGAGCAGTTCTTC. As protein: CASSIDRSGGFNEQFF.